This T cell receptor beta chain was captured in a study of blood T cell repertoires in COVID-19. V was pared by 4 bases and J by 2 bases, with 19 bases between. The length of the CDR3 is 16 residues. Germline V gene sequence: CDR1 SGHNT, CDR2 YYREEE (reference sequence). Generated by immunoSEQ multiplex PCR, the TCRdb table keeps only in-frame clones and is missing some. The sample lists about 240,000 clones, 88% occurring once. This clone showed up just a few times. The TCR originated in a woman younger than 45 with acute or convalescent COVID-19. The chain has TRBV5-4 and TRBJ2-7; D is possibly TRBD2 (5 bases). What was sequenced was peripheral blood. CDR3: CASSHLRQAGAYEQYF. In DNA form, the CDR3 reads TGTGCCAGCAGCCACCTGCGGCAGGCCGGGGCCTACGAGCAGTACTTC.